The clone carrying this T cell receptor beta chain turned up a few times. Its antigen is currently unknown. This record belongs to a study of CD8+ T cells in alopecia areata. At the level of the study: The duration of tofacitinib was 6 to 18 months, with 6 months off drug afterward. Whole-study results and caveats: Uncertainty remains about how baseline CD8+ expansion links to response, with one nonresponder.

The treatment denotes: oral pan-JAK inhibitor, 5-10 mg twice daily. CDR1 and CDR2 from the germline V gene are LNHDA and SQIVND (reference sequence). CDR3 length: 14 residues. V dropped 7 bases and J dropped 5 bases, with 15 bases sitting between them. It was cDNA, reverse transcribed from extracted RNA, that served as the sequencing template. Sequencing was performed with immunoSEQ multiplex PCR; in TCRdb, only in-frame clones are kept and a portion is missing. The sample contains more than 110,000 clones, around 50% of which appear only once. The receptor comes from a human donor with alopecia areata. V is TRBV19 and J is TRBJ2-1; a weak D match, TRBD2 (6 bases). The sample here was CD8+ T cells sorted from blood, taken at week 4, from a patient treated with tofacitinib. CDR3 nucleotides: TGTGCCAGTAACATTCCGGGACTCCACAATGAGCAGTTCTTC. It codes for CASNIPGLHNEQFF.